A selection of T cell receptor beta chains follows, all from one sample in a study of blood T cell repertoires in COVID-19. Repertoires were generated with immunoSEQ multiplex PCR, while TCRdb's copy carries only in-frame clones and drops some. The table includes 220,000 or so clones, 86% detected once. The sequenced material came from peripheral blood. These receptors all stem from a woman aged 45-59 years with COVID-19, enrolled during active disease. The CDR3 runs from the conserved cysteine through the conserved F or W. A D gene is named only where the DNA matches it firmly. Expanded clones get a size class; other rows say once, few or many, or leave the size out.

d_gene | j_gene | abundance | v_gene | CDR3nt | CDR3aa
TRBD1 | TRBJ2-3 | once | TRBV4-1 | TGCGCCAGCAGCCAAGATAAAGCAGGGGGCTTGACCGCTTTGACAGATACGCAGTATTTT | CASSQDKAGGLTALTDTQYF
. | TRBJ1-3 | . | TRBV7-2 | TGTGCCAGCGGGAAGATCGGGGACTCTGGAAACACCATATATTTT | CASGKIGDSGNTIYF
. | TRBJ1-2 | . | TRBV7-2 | TGTGCCAGCAGCTTACCCAACAGGGATAACTATGGCTACACCTTC | CASSLPNRDNYGYTF
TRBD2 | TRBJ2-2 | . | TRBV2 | TGTGCCAGCAGGACTTACGGGACTACGGTAGGAGAGCTGTTTTTT | CASRTYGTTVGELFF
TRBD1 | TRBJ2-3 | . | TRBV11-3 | TGTGCCAGCAGCTCCGGACAGGGGCTCACAGATACGCAGTATTTT | CASSSGQGLTDTQYF
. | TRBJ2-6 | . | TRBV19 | TGTGCCAGTAGTATCCGGGCAGGGGGGAGTACCTCTGGGGCCAACGTCCTGACTTTC | CASSIRAGGSTSGANVLTF
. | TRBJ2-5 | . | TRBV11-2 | TGTGCCAGCAGCTTAGGATCGGCAGGGTGGGACTTC | CASSLGSAGWDF
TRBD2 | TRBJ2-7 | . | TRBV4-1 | TGCGCCAGCAGCGGTATTGTGAAAGCGGGGGCGACCAGCTCCTACGAGCAGTACTTC | CASSGIVKAGATSSYEQYF
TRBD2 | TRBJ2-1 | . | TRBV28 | TGTGCCAGCAGTTTACCTTTAGCGGGGGGGCTAAATGAGCAGTTCTTC | CASSLPLAGGLNEQFF
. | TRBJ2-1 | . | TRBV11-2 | TGTGCCAGCAGCTTACTAGCGACGAGCGGTGAGCAGTTCTTC | CASSLLATSGEQFF
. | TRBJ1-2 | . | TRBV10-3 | TGTGCCATCAGTAGTCTTGGAAACCCTGACACTGGCTACACCTTC | CAISSLGNPDTGYTF
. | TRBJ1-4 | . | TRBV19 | TGTGCCAGTAGTCCCTTGACGGGGGAAAATGAAAAACTGTTTTTT | CASSPLTGENEKLFF
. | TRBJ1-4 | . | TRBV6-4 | TGTGCCAGCAGTGCGTTTGCTAACTCTAATGAAAAACTGTTTTTT | CASSAFANSNEKLFF
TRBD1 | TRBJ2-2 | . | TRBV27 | TGTGCCAGCAGCGGGACAGGGGCCCGGGAGCTGTTTTTT | CASSGTGARELFF
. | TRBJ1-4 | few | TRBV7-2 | TGTGCCAGCAGCTTAGTTGTAGCAACTAATGAAAAACTGTTTTTT | CASSLVVATNEKLFF
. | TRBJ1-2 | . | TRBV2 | TGTGCCACCCTGGGGGCGGATGGCTACACCTTC | CATLGADGYTF
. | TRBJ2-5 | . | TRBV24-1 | TGTGCCACCAGTGATCGGAGCGGGGGACAGGAGACCCAGTACTTC | CATSDRSGGQETQYF
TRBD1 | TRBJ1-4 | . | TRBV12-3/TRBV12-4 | TGTGCCAGCAGTAACAGGGGCAATGAAAAACTGTTTTTT | CASSNRGNEKLFF
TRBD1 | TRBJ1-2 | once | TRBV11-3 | TGTGCCAGCAGCTCCACAGGGGACATAAGGGGCTACACCTTC | CASSSTGDIRGYTF
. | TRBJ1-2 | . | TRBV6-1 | TGTGCCAGCAGTGAACGGGTGGGCTACACCTTC | CASSERVGYTF
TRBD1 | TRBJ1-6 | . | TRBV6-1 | TGTGCCAGCAGTGAAGCGACAGGGGCCTCACCCCTCCACTTT | CASSEATGASPLHF
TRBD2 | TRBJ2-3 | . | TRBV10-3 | TGTGCCACTCGGACTAGCGGGGGGTCAGATACGCAGTATTTT | CATRTSGGSDTQYF
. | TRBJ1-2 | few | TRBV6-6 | TGTGCCAGCAGTTATAGAGGCAGGGTAGTGTACGGCTACACCTTC | CASSYRGRVVYGYTF
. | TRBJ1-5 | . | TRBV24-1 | TGTGCCACCAGTGATTTGCGGGGGCAGCCCCAGCATTTT | CATSDLRGQPQHF
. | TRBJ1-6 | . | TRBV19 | TGTGCCAGTCGTTTTGGTAGAGATTCACCCCTCCACTTT | CASRFGRDSPLHF
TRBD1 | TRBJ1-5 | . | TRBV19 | TGTGCCAGTAGTACCGGGGACAGGGGGATGGATCAGCCCCAGCATTTT | CASSTGDRGMDQPQHF
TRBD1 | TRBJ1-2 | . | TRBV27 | TGTGCCAGCAGTTTAGTGGCAGGGGGCAACTATGGCTACACCTTC | CASSLVAGGNYGYTF
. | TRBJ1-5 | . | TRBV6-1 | TGTGCCAGCAGTGAGAGCAGGAAATTCAATCAGCCCCAGCATTTT | CASSESRKFNQPQHF
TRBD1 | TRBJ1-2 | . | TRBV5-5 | TGTGCCAGCAGTGCAACACCGGGACAGGGGTATGGCTACACCTTC | CASSATPGQGYGYTF
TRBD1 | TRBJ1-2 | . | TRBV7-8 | TGTGCCAGCAGCTTACTCACAGGGGGTAGGGGTTTTGATTTC | CASSLLTGGRGFDF
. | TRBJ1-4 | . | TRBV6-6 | TGTGCCAGCAGTTACCCTGGACAGTTCATCTTTTTT | CASSYPGQFIFF
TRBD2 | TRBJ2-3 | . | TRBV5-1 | TGCGCCAGCAGTCCCGGACTAGCGGGGGGGACTAGCACAGATACGCAGTATTTT | CASSPGLAGGTSTDTQYF
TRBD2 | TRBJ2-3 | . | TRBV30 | TGTGCCTGGAGTGAGTCTAGCGGGGCCACAGATACGCAGTATTTT | CAWSESSGATDTQYF
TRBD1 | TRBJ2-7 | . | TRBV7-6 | TGTGCCAGCTCGATCGAAGAGGGGGCCACCTACGAGCAGTACTTC | CASSIEEGATYEQYF
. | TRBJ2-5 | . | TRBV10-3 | TGTGCCGCATCAGGGCCCCACCAAGAGACCCAGTACTTC | CAASGPHQETQYF
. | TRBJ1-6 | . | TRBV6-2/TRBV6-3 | TGTGCCAGCAGTCCATTCAGTGTCCTTAATTCACCCCTCCACTTT | CASSPFSVLNSPLHF
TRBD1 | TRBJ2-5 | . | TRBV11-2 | TGTGCCAGCAGCCCCAGGGGGTTCCAGACCCAGTACTTC | CASSPRGFQTQYF
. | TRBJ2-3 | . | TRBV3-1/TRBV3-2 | TGTGCCAGCAGCCAAGAATGGCGGAGCGTCCCGGGCACAGATACGCAGTATTTT | CASSQEWRSVPGTDTQYF
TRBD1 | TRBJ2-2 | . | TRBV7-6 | TGTGCCAGCAGCTTGCCCAGGGGGTTGTCCACCGGGGAGCTGTTTTTT | CASSLPRGLSTGELFF
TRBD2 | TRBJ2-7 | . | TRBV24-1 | TGTGCCACCAGTGATTTGCTAGCGGGGGGCGAGCAGTACTTC | CATSDLLAGGEQYF
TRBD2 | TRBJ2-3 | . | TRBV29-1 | TGCAGCGTTGGGAGCGGGGGGAAAACAGATACGCAGTATTTT | CSVGSGGKTDTQYF
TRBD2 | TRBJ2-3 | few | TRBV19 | TGTGCCAGTAAGGAGCGGGGGGGCTTAAGGGGTACGCAGTATTTT | CASKERGGLRGTQYF
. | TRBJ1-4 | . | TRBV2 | TGTGCCAGCAGGGATCCAGGGGACCAGGAAAAACTGTTTTTT | CASRDPGDQEKLFF
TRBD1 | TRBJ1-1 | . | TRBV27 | TGTGCCAGCACCCCGGGGACAGGGTGGGATGAAGCTTTCTTT | CASTPGTGWDEAFF